The 5 T cell receptor beta chains reported below all come from one sample, sequenced in a study of blood T cell repertoires in COVID-19. Profiling relied on immunoSEQ multiplex PCR, and the TCRdb table lists in-frame clones only, not all of them. The sample contains tens of thousands of clones, around 88% of which appear only once. Input material: peripheral blood. These receptors originate from a human donor in a cohort sampled during active COVID-19.

The chain has TRBV5-4 and TRBJ2-3; 7 bases match TRBD1. Germline V CDR1 and CDR2: SGHNT, YYREEE (reference sequence). This CDR3 has 17 amino acids. The V and J ends lost 0 bases and 0 bases, in that order; junction bases with no gene match: 7. The CDR3 bases are TGTGCCAGCAGCTTGGGGCAGGGGGTCCTTAGCACAGATACGCAGTATTTT. Encoded protein: CASSLGQGVLSTDTQYF.

The chain is built from TRBV2 and TRBJ1-2; D is ambiguous. Per the germline V gene, CDR1 is SNHLY and CDR2 is FYNNEI. Trimming shortened V by 3 bases and J by 7 bases, and 6 bases separated the two germline ends. The CDR3 has 11 residues. CDR3 amino acids: CASSDSGGYTF. The CDR3 DNA follows: TGTGCCAGCAGTGATTCGGGTGGCTACACCTTC.

The rearrangement joins TRBV2 to TRBJ2-6; 8 nucleotides agree with TRBD1. J gave up 4 bases and V 4 bases, and 3 bases lay outside the gene matches. This CDR3 comprises 15 residues. Germline CDR1 reads SNHLY; CDR2 reads FYNNEI. CDR3 protein: CASSVDRAGANVLTF. Here the CDR3 DNA reads TGTGCCAGCAGTGTGGACAGGGCGGGGGCCAACGTCCTGACTTTC.

This CDR3 reads CASSQRWASGVPSSTDTQYF. The CDR3, as DNA: TGTGCCAGCAGCCAACGGTGGGCTAGCGGGGTACCTTCTAGCACAGATACGCAGTATTTT. V usage is TRBV3-1 (or the pseudogene TRBV3-2) and J usage is TRBJ2-3, with 9 nucleotides matching TRBD2. The CDR3 extends over 20 amino acids. Germline V CDR1 and CDR2: LGHDT, YNNKEL (reference sequence). V was clipped by 2 bases and J by 0 bases; unmatched bases: 15.

V and J are TRBV5-1 and TRBJ2-1; TRBD1 agrees at 8 bases. This CDR3 has 14 residues. Per the germline V gene, CDR1 is SGHRS and CDR2 is YFSETQ. The V gene end was trimmed by 5 bases and the J gene end by 7 bases; junction bases not matched to a gene: 8. CDR3: CASRDQGAGNEQFF. Written as DNA, the CDR3 is TGCGCCAGCAGGGACCAGGGGGCGGGTAATGAGCAGTTCTTC. Together with reference TRBV5-1 and TRBJ2-1, the CDR3 gives the full variable domain: KAGVTQTPRYLIKTRGQQVTLSCSPISGHRSVSWYQQTPGQGLQFLFEYFSETQRNKGNFPGRFSGRQFSNSRSEMNVSTLELGDSALYLCASRDQGAGNEQFFGPGTRLTVL.